What follows are 17 T cell receptor beta chains derived from one specimen sequenced in a study of T cell repertoires in cytomegalovirus infection. TCRdb itself ran the reads through MiXCR, one entry per CDR3 protein. The repertoire has under 350,000 distinct CDR3 sequences, approximately 22% of them found once; the top ten carry about 21%. No antigen has been assigned to these receptors. The sample in question was cultured PBMCs, obtained from culture after CMV antigen stimulation. These receptors originate from a human donor in good health (CMV status not recorded). Some clones in this sample may be carry-over from other donors' samples.

This clonotype was found many times. V and J are TRBV6-2 or TRBV6-3 and TRBJ2-1, with 12 bases fitting TRBD1. Germline V gene lookup returns CDR1 MNHEY and CDR2 SVGEGT. With V trimmed by 8 bases and J by 7 bases, 9 bases remained unmatched. The CDR3 consists of 15 residues. The CDR3 here is CASGDGTGGRNEQFF. In DNA, the CDR3 is TGTGCCAGCGGCGACGGGACAGGGGGCCGAAATGAGCAGTTCTTC.

This clonotype was counted many times. The V call is TRBV7-2, the J call TRBJ2-3; TRBD2 matches 8 bases. The CDR3 covers 16 residues. V lost 7 bases and J lost 1; bases outside the gene matches: 10. CDR1 is SGHTA and CDR2 is FQGNSA in the germline V gene. This CDR3 is CASTRGLGLGTDTQYF. The CDR3 DNA is TGTGCCAGCACCAGAGGCTTGGGACTAGGCACAGATACGCAGTATTTT.

This clonotype was observed a few times. CDR3 amino acids: CASSQVRRSSYNEQFF. DNA for the CDR3: TGTGCCAGCAGCCAAGTCCGGAGGAGCTCCTACAATGAGCAGTTCTTC. The rearrangement uses TRBV4-2 and TRBJ2-1, with a tentative D call TRBD2 (5 bases). Germline V gene data show CDR1 as LGHNA and CDR2 as YNFKEQ. There are 16 residues in the CDR3. V dropped 1 base and J dropped 0 bases, with 10 bases sitting between them.

J is TRBJ1-5 and V is TRBV24-1; a possible D gene is TRBD1 (6 bases). Trimming pared 4 bases from V and 5 bases from J, leaving 17 bases between. The germline CDR1 and CDR2 sequences are KGHDR and SFDVKD. The CDR3 runs to 16 residues. The DNA of the CDR3 is TGTGCCACCAGTGACCCCAGGGGTTCCGGGGATCAGCCCCAGCATTTT. It translates to CATSDPRGSGDQPQHF.

This clonotype was detected a few times. This chain connects TRBV7-8 to TRBJ2-1, with 8 bases matching TRBD2. The CDR3 runs to 15 residues. J gave up 5 bases and V 8 bases, and 11 bases lay outside the gene matches. Germline assignment: CDR1 SGHVS and CDR2 FQNEAQ. The CDR3 bases are TGTGCCAGCCAATTAAGACTAGCGACCAACAATGAGCAGTTCTTC. Translated, it gives CASQLRLATNNEQFF.

This clonotype came up once. The rearrangement joins TRBV11-2 to TRBJ2-7, with 8 bases fitting TRBD2. This CDR3 spans 14 amino acids. Per germline, CDR1 SGHAT and CDR2 FQNNGV. CDR3 amino acids: CVSSYLAGGGEQYV. CDR3 DNA: TGTGTCAGCAGCTATTTGGCGGGAGGTGGGGAGCAGTACGTC.

The V and J genes are TRBV14 and TRBJ2-1, with TRBD2 matching 7 bases. V lost 3 bases, J lost 4 bases, and 9 bases stayed unmatched. The CDR3 covers 16 residues. Per germline, CDR1 SGHDN and CDR2 FVKESK. DNA of the CDR3: TGTGCCAGCAGCCAGCCGGGACTATCCCTATACAATGAGCAGTTCTTC. It specifies CASSQPGLSLYNEQFF. Looking up the rest from reference TRBV14 and TRBJ2-1 gives the full variable domain: EAGVTQFPSHSVIEKGQTVTLRCDPISGHDNLYWYRRVMGKEIKFLLHFVKESKQDESGMPNNRFLAERTGGTYSTLKVQPAELEDSGVYFCASSQPGLSLYNEQFFGPGTRLTVL.

This clonotype was found many times. The gene calls are TRBV25-1 and TRBJ2-1; 12 bases are shared with TRBD2. The CDR3 sequence is 17 residues long. The trim removed 6 bases at V and 1 base at J, leaving 7 bases unmatched. Germline lookup yields CDR1 MGHDK and CDR2 SYGVNS. The CDR3 region is CASRGRTSGVSYNEQFF. CDR3 nucleotide sequence: TGTGCCAGCAGAGGCCGGACTAGCGGGGTGTCCTACAATGAGCAGTTCTTC. The variable domain in full, with the rest retrieved from reference TRBV25-1 and TRBJ2-1, is EADIYQTPRYLVIGTGKKITLECSQTMGHDKMYWYQQDPGMELHLIHYSYGVNSTEKGDLSSESTVSRIRTEHFPLTLESARPSHTSQYLCASRGRTSGVSYNEQFFGPGTRLTVL.

This clonotype appeared a few times. The V call is TRBV29-1, the J call TRBJ2-7; tentatively, D is TRBD1 (5 bases). This CDR3 contains 12 residues. Looked up from germline, CDR1 is SQVTM and CDR2 is ANQGSEA. The germline V and J ends were trimmed by 2 bases and 6 bases, with 11 bases remaining between them. In nucleotides, the CDR3 is TGCAGCGTTGAAATCAGGGTTTCCGAGCAGTACTTC. This codes for CSVEIRVSEQYF.

Regarding this clonotype: One junction end does not reproduce the germline sequence, and a read error may be involved. The J gene is TRBJ1-6, the V gene TRBV7-2; the match to TRBD1 covers 7 bases. CDR1 SGHTA and CDR2 FQGNSA come from the germline V gene. The CDR3 covers 17 residues. DNA for the CDR3: TGTGCCAGGAGCTTAGCGCGACAGGGCCGCGATAATTCACCCCTCCACTTT. Residues: CARSLARQGRDNSPLHF. The full variable domain, with the rest looked up from reference TRBV7-2 and TRBJ1-6, is GAGVSQSPSNKVTEKGKDVELRCDPISGHTALYWYRQSLGQGLEFLIYFQGNSAPDKSGLPSDRFSAERTGGSVSTLTIQRTQQEDSAVYLCARSLARQGRDNSPLHFGNGTRLTVT.

This chain links TRBV18 with TRBJ2-3; 9 positions agree with TRBD1. The germline CDR1 and CDR2 sequences are KGHSH and LQKENI. This CDR3 has 17 amino acids. J gave up 2 bases and V 5 bases, and 11 bases lay outside the gene matches. CDR3 protein: CASSSPGQGFYTDTQYF. DNA of the CDR3: TGTGCCAGCTCATCCCCGGGACAGGGCTTTTACACAGATACGCAGTATTTT.

This clonotype was picked up many times. The chain carries TRBV7-9 and TRBJ1-3, with a tentative D call TRBD1 (6 bases). Germline V gives CDR1 SEHNR, CDR2 FQNEAQ (reference sequence). The CDR3 length is 16 residues. Trimming shortened V by 1 base and J by 4 bases, and 14 bases separated the two germline ends. The CDR3 spells CASSLGDRSIGNTIYF. The DNA for the CDR3 is TGTGCCAGCAGCTTAGGCGACAGGTCGATCGGAAACACCATATATTTT.

This clonotype was seen a handful of times. V usage is TRBV5-5 and J usage is TRBJ1-1; weak D call: TRBD1 (5 bases). CDR1 is SGHKS, CDR2 YYEKEE, per germline (reference sequence). The CDR3 has 13 amino acids. V gave up 2 bases and J gave up 4 bases, with 9 bases separating them. The CDR3 is CASSFATATEAFF. CDR3 bases: TGTGCCAGCAGCTTCGCGACAGCCACTGAAGCTTTCTTT.

This chain joins TRBV7-2 and TRBJ2-7, with D possibly TRBD2 on 7 matching bases. V dropped 6 bases and J dropped 0 bases, with 15 bases sitting between them. The CDR3 spans 15 residues. Germline loops: CDR1 SGHTA, CDR2 FQGNSA. In DNA, the CDR3 is TGTGCCAGCAGTCCGAGGGGGGGCAGCTCCTACGAGCAGTACTTC. This codes for CASSPRGGSSYEQYF.

This clonotype was seen a handful of times. The chain's CDR3 is CASSFWAELGQETQYF. The CDR3 DNA reads TGTGCCAGCAGTTTCTGGGCAGAATTAGGCCAAGAGACCCAGTACTTC. This chain links TRBV12-3 or TRBV12-4 with TRBJ2-5, with D uncertain. V was clipped by 3 bases and J by 1 base, with 15 bases between them. The CDR3 length is 16 residues.

This clonotype was seen a few times. J is TRBJ2-3 and V is TRBV19; D tentatively fits TRBD1 or TRBD2 (5 bases each). V dropped 6 bases and J dropped 1 base, with 8 bases sitting between them. This CDR3 is built from 13 residues. The germline gives CDR1 LNHDA, CDR2 SQIVND (reference sequence). CDR3 nucleotide sequence: TGTGCCAGTAGGGGGGATGGCACAGATACGCAGTATTTT. This encodes CASRGDGTDTQYF.

The rearrangement joins TRBV9 to TRBJ1-4; no firm D call. The V end lost 1 base, the J end lost 7 bases, and 14 bases lay between the germline ends. The V gene's germline CDR1 is SGDLS and CDR2 YYNGEE. This CDR3 spans 15 amino acids. CDR3 region: CASSVSGSESEKLFF. The CDR3 DNA reads TGTGCCAGCAGCGTATCCGGGTCAGAGTCTGAAAAACTGTTTTTT.